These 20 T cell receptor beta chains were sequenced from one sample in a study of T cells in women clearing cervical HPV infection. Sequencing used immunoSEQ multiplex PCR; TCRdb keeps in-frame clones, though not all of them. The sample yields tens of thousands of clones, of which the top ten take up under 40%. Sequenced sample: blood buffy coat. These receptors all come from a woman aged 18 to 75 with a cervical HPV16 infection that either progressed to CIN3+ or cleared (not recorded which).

CDR3 in amino acids: CSARDSLGQGNSPLHF. Incomplete CDR3 DNA: TGCAGTGCTAGAGATAGTTTGGGACAGGGGAATTCACCC. The chain recombines TRBV20-1 with TRBJ1-6, with 10 bases identical to TRBD1. The CDR3 end falls 3 residues outside the read, so it is completed with the germline J gene. The CDR3 totals 16 residues. Germline values: CDR1 DFQATT, CDR2 SNEGSKA (reference sequence). With 0 bases clipped from V and 7 bases from J, the junction kept 6 bases outside the gene matches.

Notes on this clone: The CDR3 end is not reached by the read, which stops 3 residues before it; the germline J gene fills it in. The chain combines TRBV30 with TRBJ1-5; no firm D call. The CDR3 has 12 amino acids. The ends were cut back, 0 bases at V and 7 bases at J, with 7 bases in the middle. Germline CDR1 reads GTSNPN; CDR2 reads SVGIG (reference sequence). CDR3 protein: CAWSVEVQPQHF. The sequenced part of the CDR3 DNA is TGTGCCTGGAGTGTAGAGGTCCAGCCC.

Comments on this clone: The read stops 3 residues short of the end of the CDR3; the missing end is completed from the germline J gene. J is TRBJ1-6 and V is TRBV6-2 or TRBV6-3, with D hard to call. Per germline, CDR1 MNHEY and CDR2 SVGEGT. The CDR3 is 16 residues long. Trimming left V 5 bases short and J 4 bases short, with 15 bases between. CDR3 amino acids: CASSDTGRGYNSPLHF. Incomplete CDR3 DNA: TGTGCCAGCAGTGACACCGGACGGGGATATAATTCACCC.

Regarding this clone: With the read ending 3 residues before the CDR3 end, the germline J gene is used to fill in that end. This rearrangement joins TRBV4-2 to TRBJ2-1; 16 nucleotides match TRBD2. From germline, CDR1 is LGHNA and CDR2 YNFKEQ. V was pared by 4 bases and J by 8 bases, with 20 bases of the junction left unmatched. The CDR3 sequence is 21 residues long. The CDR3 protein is CASSPGVGAPGTSGRAHEQFF. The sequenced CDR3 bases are TGTGCCAGCAGCCCTGGGGTGGGGGCGCCCGGGACTAGCGGGAGGGCCCATGAG.

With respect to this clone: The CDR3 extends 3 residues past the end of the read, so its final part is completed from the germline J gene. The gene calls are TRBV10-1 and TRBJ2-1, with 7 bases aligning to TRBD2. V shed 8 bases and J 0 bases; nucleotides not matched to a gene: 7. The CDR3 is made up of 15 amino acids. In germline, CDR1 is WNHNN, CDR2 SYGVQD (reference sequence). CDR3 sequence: CASSGGLSSYNEQFF. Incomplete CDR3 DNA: TGCGCCAGCTCCGGGGGGTTGAGCTCCTACAATGAG.

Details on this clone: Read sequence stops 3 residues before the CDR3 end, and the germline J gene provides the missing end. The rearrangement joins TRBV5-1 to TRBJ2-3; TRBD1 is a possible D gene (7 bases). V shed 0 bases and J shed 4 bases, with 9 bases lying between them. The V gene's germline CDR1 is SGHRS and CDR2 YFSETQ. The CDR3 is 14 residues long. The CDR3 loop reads CASSLARGADTQYF. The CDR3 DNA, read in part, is TGCGCCAGCAGCTTGGCCAGGGGGGCAGATACG.

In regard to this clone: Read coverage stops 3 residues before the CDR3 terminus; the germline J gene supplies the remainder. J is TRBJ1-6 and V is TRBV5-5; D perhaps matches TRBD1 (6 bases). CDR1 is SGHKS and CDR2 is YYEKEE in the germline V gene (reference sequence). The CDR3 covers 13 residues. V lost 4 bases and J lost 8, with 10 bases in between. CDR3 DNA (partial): TGTGCCAGCAGCAGGGGGGGGGATTCACCC. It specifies CASSRGGDSP. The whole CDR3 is CASSRGGDSPLHF. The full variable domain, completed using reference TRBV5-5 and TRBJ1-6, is DAGVTQSPTHLIKTRGQQVTLRCSPISGHKSVSWYQQVLGQGPQFIFQYYEKEERGRGNFPDRFSARQFPNYSSELNVNALLLGDSALYLCASSRGGDSPLHFGNGTRLTVT.

The DNA read from the CDR3 is TGTGCCAGCAGCGCACCGCAGGGGATTAATGAAAAG. Its protein is CASSAPQGINEK. The entire CDR3 sequence reads CASSAPQGINEKLFF. J is TRBJ2-2 and V is TRBV7-9, with D perhaps matching TRBD1 (6 bases). The CDR3 is cut off 3 residues early in the read; its end comes from the germline J gene. This CDR3 has 15 residues. Germline loops: CDR1 SEHNR, CDR2 FQNEAQ (reference sequence). The full variable domain, rest sourced from reference TRBV7-9 and TRBJ2-2, is DTGVSQNPRHKITKRGQNVTFRCDPISEHNRLYWYRQTLGQGPEFLTYFQNEAQLEKSRLLSDRFSAERPKGSFSTLEIQRTEQGDSAMYLCASSAPQGINEKLFFGEGSRLTVL.

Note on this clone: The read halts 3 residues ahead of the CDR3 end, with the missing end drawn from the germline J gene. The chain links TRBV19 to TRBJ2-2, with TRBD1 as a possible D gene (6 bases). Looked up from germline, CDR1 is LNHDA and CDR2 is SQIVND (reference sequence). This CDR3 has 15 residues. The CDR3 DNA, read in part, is TGTGCCAGTAGGGACAGCATTGCAACTAATGAAAAG. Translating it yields CASRDSIATNEK. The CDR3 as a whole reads CASRDSIATNEKLFF.

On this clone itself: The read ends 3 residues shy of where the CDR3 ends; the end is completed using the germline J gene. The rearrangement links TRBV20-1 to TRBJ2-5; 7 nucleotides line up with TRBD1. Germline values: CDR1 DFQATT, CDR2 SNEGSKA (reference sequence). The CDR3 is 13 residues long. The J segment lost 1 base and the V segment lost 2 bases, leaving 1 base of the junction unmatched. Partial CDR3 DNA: TGCAGTGCTAGACACAGGGGCCAAGAGACC. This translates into CSARHRGQET. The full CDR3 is CSARHRGQETQYF.

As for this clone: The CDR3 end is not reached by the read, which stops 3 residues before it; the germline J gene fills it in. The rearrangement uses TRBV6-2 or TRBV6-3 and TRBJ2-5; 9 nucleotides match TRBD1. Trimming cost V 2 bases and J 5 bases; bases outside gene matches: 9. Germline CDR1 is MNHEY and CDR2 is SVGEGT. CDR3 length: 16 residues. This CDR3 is CASSYGLQGAGETQYF. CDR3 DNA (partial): TGTGCCAGCAGTTACGGTTTACAGGGGGCGGGGGAGACC.

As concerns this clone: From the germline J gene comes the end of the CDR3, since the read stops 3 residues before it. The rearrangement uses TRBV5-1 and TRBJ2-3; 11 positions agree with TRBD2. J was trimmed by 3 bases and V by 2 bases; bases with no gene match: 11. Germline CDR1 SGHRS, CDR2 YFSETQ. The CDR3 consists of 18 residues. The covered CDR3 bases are TGCGCCAGCAGCTTTGGACTAAATAGCGGGGGGGCAACAGATACG. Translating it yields CASSFGLNSGGATDT. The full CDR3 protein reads CASSFGLNSGGATDTQYF. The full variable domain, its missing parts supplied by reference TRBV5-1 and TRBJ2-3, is KAGVTQTPRYLIKTRGQQVTLSCSPISGHRSVSWYQQTPGQGLQFLFEYFSETQRNKGNFPGRFSGRQFSNSRSEMNVSTLELGDSALYLCASSFGLNSGGATDTQYFGPGTRLTVL.

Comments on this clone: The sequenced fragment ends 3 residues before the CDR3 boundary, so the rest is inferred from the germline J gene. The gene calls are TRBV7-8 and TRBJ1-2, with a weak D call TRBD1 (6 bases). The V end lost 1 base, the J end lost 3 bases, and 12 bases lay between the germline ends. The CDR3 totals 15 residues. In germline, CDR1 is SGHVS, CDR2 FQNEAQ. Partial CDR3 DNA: TGTGCCAGCAGCTTAGACCTGGGGGCAGACTATGGC. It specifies CASSLDLGADYG. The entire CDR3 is CASSLDLGADYGYTF.

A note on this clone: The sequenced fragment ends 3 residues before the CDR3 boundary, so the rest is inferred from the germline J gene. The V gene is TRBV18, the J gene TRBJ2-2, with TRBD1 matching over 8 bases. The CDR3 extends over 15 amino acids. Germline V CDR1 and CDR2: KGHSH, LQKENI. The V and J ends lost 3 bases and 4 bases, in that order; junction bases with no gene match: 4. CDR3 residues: CASSPGTGATGELFF. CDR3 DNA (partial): TGTGCCAGCTCACCTGGGACAGGAGCCACCGGGGAG.

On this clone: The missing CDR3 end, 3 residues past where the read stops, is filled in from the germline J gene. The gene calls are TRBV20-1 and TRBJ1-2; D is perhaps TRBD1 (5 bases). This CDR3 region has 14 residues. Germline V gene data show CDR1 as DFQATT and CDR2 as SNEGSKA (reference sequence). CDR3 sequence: CSARARRVYNDYTF. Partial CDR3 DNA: TGCAGTGCTAGAGCTCGCAGGGTCTACAATGAC.

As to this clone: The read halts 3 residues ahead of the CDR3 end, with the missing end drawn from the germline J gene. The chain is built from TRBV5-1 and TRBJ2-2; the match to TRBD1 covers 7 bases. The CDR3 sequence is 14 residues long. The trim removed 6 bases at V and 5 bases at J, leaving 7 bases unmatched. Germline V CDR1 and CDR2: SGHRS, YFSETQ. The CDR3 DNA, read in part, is TGCGCCAGCACACAGGGGCCACAGACCGGGGAG. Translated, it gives CASTQGPQTGE. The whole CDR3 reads CASTQGPQTGELFF.

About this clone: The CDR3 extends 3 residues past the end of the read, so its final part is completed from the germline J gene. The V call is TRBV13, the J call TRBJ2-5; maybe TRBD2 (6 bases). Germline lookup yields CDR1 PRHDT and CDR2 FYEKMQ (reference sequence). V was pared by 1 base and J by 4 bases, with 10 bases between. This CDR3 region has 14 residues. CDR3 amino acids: CASSLAGDRETQYF. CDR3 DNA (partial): TGTGCCAGCAGCTTAGCGGGGGATCGAGAGACC. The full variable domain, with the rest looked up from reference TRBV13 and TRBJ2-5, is AAGVIQSPRHLIKEKRETATLKCYPIPRHDTVYWYQQGPGQDPQFLISFYEKMQSDKGSIPDRFSAQQFSDYHSELNMSSLELGDSALYFCASSLAGDRETQYFGPGTRLLVL.

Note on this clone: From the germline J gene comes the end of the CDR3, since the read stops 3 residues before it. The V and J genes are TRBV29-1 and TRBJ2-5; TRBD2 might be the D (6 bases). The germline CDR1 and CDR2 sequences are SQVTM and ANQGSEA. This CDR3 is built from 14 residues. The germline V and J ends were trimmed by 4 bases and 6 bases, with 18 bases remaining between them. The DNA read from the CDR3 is TGCAGCGTTGTGGGGCAGGAGGGTTTGCAGACC. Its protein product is CSVVGQEGLQT. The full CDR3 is CSVVGQEGLQTQYF.

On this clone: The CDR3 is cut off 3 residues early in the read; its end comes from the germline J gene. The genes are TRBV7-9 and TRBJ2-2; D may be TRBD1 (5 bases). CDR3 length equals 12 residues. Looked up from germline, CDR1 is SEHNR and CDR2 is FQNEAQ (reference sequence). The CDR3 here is CASASGANVLFF. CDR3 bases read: TGTGCCAGCGCCTCTGGGGCCAACGTG.

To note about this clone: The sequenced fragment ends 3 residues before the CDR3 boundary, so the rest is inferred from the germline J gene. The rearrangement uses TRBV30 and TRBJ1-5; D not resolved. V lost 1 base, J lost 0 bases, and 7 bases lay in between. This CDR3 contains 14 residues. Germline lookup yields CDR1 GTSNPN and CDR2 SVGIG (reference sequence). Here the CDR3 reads CAWSGPYSNQPQHF. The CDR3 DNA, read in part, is TGTGCCTGGAGTGGTCCGTATAGCAATCAGCCC.